One sample yielded the 7 T cell receptor beta chains listed below, sequenced in a study of shared clonotypes between healthy human individuals. Method: immunoSEQ multiplex PCR; TCRdb's copy keeps in-frame clones and lacks some. Here the sample spans 550,000 to 850,000 clones, approximately 74% being singletons. The sample taken for sequencing was memory CD4+ T cells sorted from blood. Specified subset: CD45RA-negative fraction. All receptors derive from a woman aged 30 to 39 in good health.

The CDR3 loop is CASSPAQGPTYEQYF. The CDR3 DNA is TGTGCCAGCAGCCCAGCCCAGGGGCCGACCTACGAGCAGTACTTC. V and J are TRBV11-1 and TRBJ2-7; D is possibly TRBD1 (6 bases). The V end was cut by 5 bases, the J end by 2 bases, with 16 bases between. Germline V CDR1 and CDR2: SGHAT, FQDESV (reference sequence). There are 15 residues in the CDR3.

V and J are TRBV29-1 and TRBJ2-5; D is unclear. V was clipped by 4 bases and J by 1 base, with 10 bases between them. The V gene's germline CDR1 is SQVTM and CDR2 ANQGSEA. This CDR3 has 13 amino acids. For the CDR3, the DNA is TGCAGCGTTGCAACACCCTCCCAAGAGACCCAGTACTTC. Translation gives CSVATPSQETQYF.

This clone appeared a few times. V usage is TRBV19 and J usage is TRBJ2-7; a possible D gene is TRBD2 (6 bases). This CDR3 region has 12 residues. Trimming pared 11 bases from V and 9 bases from J, leaving 20 bases between. Germline V gives CDR1 LNHDA, CDR2 SQIVND (reference sequence). The CDR3 loop reads CAPVVPLAGQYF. In DNA form, the CDR3 reads TGTGCCCCTGTCGTTCCACTAGCAGGGCAGTACTTC.

The chain employs TRBV28 and TRBJ1-1; D unclear. This CDR3 is 14 amino acids long. Germline values: CDR1 MDHEN, CDR2 SYDVKM. V was shortened by 5 bases and J by 8 bases, with 18 bases between the two germline ends. CDR3 residues: CASSLYLLPAEAFF. The CDR3 coding sequence is TGTGCCAGCAGTCTATACCTTCTCCCGGCCGAAGCTTTCTTT.

This clone came up a few times. This rearrangement joins TRBV10-3 to TRBJ2-2, with no clear D. The CDR3 spans 13 residues. Trimming removed 10 bases at V and 4 bases at J, with 13 bases between. CDR1 is ENHRY, CDR2 SYGVKD, per germline. CDR3 protein: CATAVTATGELFF. In nucleotides, the CDR3 is TGTGCCACCGCGGTGACTGCCACCGGGGAGCTGTTTTTT.

The V gene is TRBV5-1, the J gene TRBJ2-2, with D tentatively TRBD1 (7 bases). V lost 1 base, J lost 6 bases, and 10 bases lay in between. Germline V gene sequence: CDR1 SGHRS, CDR2 YFSETQ. This CDR3 is built from 14 residues. The CDR3 DNA reads TGCGCCAGCAGCTTGCCAGGGGGGCCCGGGGAGCTGTTTTTT. Residues: CASSLPGGPGELFF. The full variable domain, in which reference TRBV5-1 and TRBJ2-2 provide the parts outside the CDR3, is KAGVTQTPRYLIKTRGQQVTLSCSPISGHRSVSWYQQTPGQGLQFLFEYFSETQRNKGNFPGRFSGRQFSNSRSEMNVSTLELGDSALYLCASSLPGGPGELFFGEGSRLTVL.

The CDR3: CAITPSGSISYNEQFF. The CDR3 DNA reads TGTGCCATCACCCCTAGCGGGAGTATTTCCTACAATGAGCAGTTCTTC. This chain links TRBV10-3 with TRBJ2-1; 10 nucleotides line up with TRBD2. This CDR3 has 16 amino acids. V lost 7 bases and J lost 1; bases outside the gene matches: 7. The germline gives CDR1 ENHRY, CDR2 SYGVKD.